The 26 T cell receptor beta chains given below trace back to one sample, sequenced in a study of blood T cells in healthy people across ages. Then a second PCR, running roughly 7 to 12 cycles, was carried out with a sample-barcoded 5' primer and a J-beta primer mix. TCRdb re-called the 5' RACE reads with MiXCR, one entry per CDR3 protein. The repertoire has 1.5 million to 2 million distinct CDR3 sequences, roughly 30% of them found once; the top ten carry less than 9.5%. The sample consisted of blood. The source of these receptors is a woman aged 25-40 years in good health.

This chain connects TRBV6-1 to TRBJ2-7, with a tentative D call TRBD2 (6 bases). CDR1 and CDR2 from the germline V gene are MNHNS and SASEGT. The CDR3 is 15 amino acids. V was cut by 8 bases and J by 2 bases, with 19 bases left in between. CDR3 in DNA: TGTGCCAGCCTAATTTCTCCCGGGGGTCCCTACGAGCAGTACTTC. This encodes CASLISPGGPYEQYF.

The rearrangement joins TRBV14 to TRBJ2-1, with D unresolved. CDR1 and CDR2 (germline): SGHDN, FVKESK. The CDR3 runs to 16 residues. V was shortened by 6 bases and J by 6 bases, with 21 bases between the two germline ends. The chain's CDR3 is CASRLTSTHSGNEQFF. The CDR3 DNA follows: TGTGCCAGCAGACTTACATCCACCCATTCGGGCAATGAGCAGTTCTTC.

This rearrangement joins TRBV5-1 to TRBJ2-1, with 7 bases aligning to TRBD1. Germline CDR1 reads SGHRS; CDR2 reads YFSETQ. The CDR3 consists of 15 residues. With V trimmed by 4 bases and J by 1 base, 5 bases remained unmatched. CDR3 sequence (DNA): TGCGCCAGCAGCGTCCGACAGGGATCCTACAATGAGCAGTTCTTC. Residues: CASSVRQGSYNEQFF.

This clonotype has more than one count but fewer than ten. The chain recombines TRBV7-2 with TRBJ2-3; 9 nucleotides agree with TRBD2. Unmatched junction bases numbered 17, after V lost 3 bases and J lost 4 bases. The CDR3 contains 19 residues. CDR1 is SGHTA and CDR2 is FQGNSA in the germline V gene. CDR3: CTSSLEGLAGFVEADTQYF. In DNA, the CDR3 is TGTACCAGCAGCTTGGAGGGGCTAGCGGGATTTGTTGAGGCAGATACGCAGTATTTT.

The chain is built from TRBV5-5 and TRBJ2-1; tentatively, D is TRBD1 (7 bases). Trimming left V 3 bases short and J 13 bases short, with 26 bases between. Germline V gene lookup returns CDR1 SGHKS and CDR2 YYEKEE (reference sequence). The CDR3 has 16 residues. In DNA form, the CDR3 reads TGTGCCAGCAGCTACAGAGCCGGGACAGCCCGGGAGACCCAGTTCTTC. Protein product: CASSYRAGTARETQFF.

The V gene is TRBV10-3, the J gene TRBJ2-3, with D perhaps matching TRBD1 or TRBD2 (5 bases each). The CDR3 sequence is 14 residues long. Germline loops: CDR1 ENHRY, CDR2 SYGVKD. V dropped 8 bases and J dropped 6 bases, with 18 bases sitting between them. As DNA, the CDR3 is TGTGCCATCGTGCCAACTACCGGGACGGATACGCAGTATTTT. It is translated as CAIVPTTGTDTQYF.

This clonotype was seen a handful of times. V usage is TRBV7-2 and J usage is TRBJ2-4; 9 nucleotides agree with TRBD2. The CDR3 totals 16 residues. Trimming removed 3 bases from V and 5 bases from J; junction bases left unmatched: 8. Germline loops: CDR1 SGHTA, CDR2 FQGNSA. The chain's CDR3 is CASSLGASGTQNIQYF. CDR3 DNA sequence: TGTGCCAGCAGCTTGGGGGCTAGCGGGACCCAAAACATTCAGTACTTC.

This chain joins TRBV20-1 and TRBJ2-7, with 8 bases lining up with TRBD1. CDR1 DFQATT and CDR2 SNEGSKA come from the germline V gene (reference sequence). V lost 3 bases to trimming and J lost 1 base; unmatched junction nucleotides: 5. The CDR3 is made up of 14 amino acids. CDR3 in DNA: TGCAGTGCTAGCCACAACAGGGGGTCCTACGAGCAGTACTTC. Translating it yields CSASHNRGSYEQYF.

V is TRBV11-2 and J is TRBJ1-4; D uncertain. CDR1 SGHAT and CDR2 FQNNGV come from the germline V gene. CDR3 length equals 15 residues. V was pared by 11 bases and J by 2 bases, with 18 bases between. CDR3 sequence: CALSLGGGTNEKLFF. The CDR3 coding sequence is TGTGCCCTCAGTCTTGGAGGAGGCACTAATGAAAAACTGTTTTTT.

The CDR3: CRAGTFQETQYF. The CDR3 DNA sequence: TGCAGAGCGGGGACCTTCCAAGAGACCCAGTACTTC. The J gene is TRBJ2-5, the V gene TRBV20-1; TRBD2 aligns across 7 bases. CDR1 and CDR2 (germline): DFQATT, SNEGSKA (reference sequence). The CDR3 loop spans 12 amino acids.

V and J are TRBV20-1 and TRBJ2-7, with no clear D. Trimming stripped 6 bases from V and 4 bases from J, with 10 bases between. CDR1 is DFQATT, CDR2 SNEGSKA, per germline (reference sequence). The CDR3 is made up of 11 amino acids. The CDR3 region has the DNA TGCAGTGCCCCATTGGCGTACGAGCAGTACTTC. Protein: CSAPLAYEQYF.

The chain combines TRBV7-2 with TRBJ1-1; D perhaps matches TRBD1 (6 bases). The V end lost 4 bases, the J end lost 1 base, and 13 bases lay between the germline ends. This CDR3 region has 15 residues. CDR1 is SGHTA, CDR2 FQGNSA, per germline. DNA for the CDR3: TGTGCCAGCAGCTCCCAGGTGGGGGCGAACACTGAAGCTTTCTTT. Translating gives CASSSQVGANTEAFF.

This rearrangement joins TRBV20-1 to TRBJ1-5; D is unresolved. V was trimmed by 6 bases and J by 4 bases, leaving 13 bases between them. The CDR3 consists of 13 residues. The germline V gene encodes CDR1 DFQATT and CDR2 SNEGSKA (reference sequence). DNA of the CDR3: TGCAGTGCGGATCCGGGAGGTAATCAGCCCCAGCATTTT. This translates into CSADPGGNQPQHF.

This chain joins TRBV27 and TRBJ2-1; 9 nucleotides match TRBD2. Germline-derived CDR1 and CDR2 are MNHEY and SMNVEV (reference sequence). The CDR3 spans 17 residues. J gave up 7 bases and V 6 bases, and 16 bases lay outside the gene matches. The CDR3, as DNA: TGTGCCAGCAGCTTACCCTCTCCTAGCGGGGAGGAGAATGAGCAGTTCTTC. Its protein is CASSLPSPSGEENEQFF.

Concerning this clonotype itself: A much larger clone sits a single nucleotide away, making a read error possible. The chain joins TRBV11-1 to TRBJ2-7; the D is unclear. This CDR3 comprises 16 residues. Germline V gene data show CDR1 as SGHAT and CDR2 as FQDESV (reference sequence). CDR3 protein: CAGSLAGNLPSYEQYF. The CDR3 nucleotides are TGTGCCGGCAGCTTAGCCGGCAATCTCCCCTCCTACGAGCAGTACTTC.

This chain uses TRBV5-1 with TRBJ1-1, with 8 bases aligning to TRBD1. Germline CDR1 reads SGHRS; CDR2 reads YFSETQ. V lost 3 bases to trimming and J lost 2 bases; unmatched junction nucleotides: 9. The CDR3 is made up of 16 amino acids. The CDR3 region has the DNA TGCGCCAGCAGCTGGGCAGGGGGCGTAATCAACACTGAAGCTTTCTTT. It is translated as CASSWAGGVINTEAFF.

This clonotype was seen more than once but under ten times. The CDR3 region has the DNA TGTGCCAGCAGTTATTTGGCGGGACAGGGGGACGCGCAGTACTTC. Translating it yields CASSYLAGQGDAQYF. The V gene is TRBV6-5, the J gene TRBJ2-7; 11 nucleotides align to TRBD1. The CDR3 totals 15 residues. Unmatched junction bases numbered 10, after V lost 3 bases and J lost 9 bases. Germline CDR1 MNHEY, CDR2 SVGAGI.

As concerns this clonotype: One junction end disagrees with the germline gene, perhaps due to a read error. This sequence joins TRBV20-1 and TRBJ2-3, with TRBD2 as a possible D gene (8 bases). The germline V gene encodes CDR1 DFQATT and CDR2 SNEGSKA (reference sequence). The CDR3 sequence is 18 residues long. CDR3 sequence reads: CSARAVSGGGLGTDAQYF. The CDR3, as DNA: TGCAGTGCTAGAGCAGTGTCCGGGGGGGGCCTAGGGACAGATGCGCAGTATTTT.

The chain uses TRBV5-1 and TRBJ1-1; no clear D. Germline-derived CDR1 and CDR2 are SGHRS and YFSETQ. Trimming pared 4 bases from V and 5 bases from J, leaving 18 bases between. The CDR3 length is 15 residues. CDR3 DNA sequence: TGCGCCAGCAGCCATCAAAACGGGGTCGGGACTGAAGCTTTCTTT. Its protein is CASSHQNGVGTEAFF.

This clonotype showed up just a few times. This chain connects TRBV6-5 to TRBJ1-2; tentative D call: TRBD1 (5 bases). The CDR3 contains 14 residues. Trimming took 0 bases from V and 8 from J, leaving 13 bases between them. Germline V gene data show CDR1 as MNHEY and CDR2 as SVGAGI. DNA for the CDR3: TGTGCCAGCAGTTACTCCCGGGGGGTTTCGGGCTACACCTTC. Protein sequence: CASSYSRGVSGYTF.

This clonotype was recorded many times. The gene calls are TRBV11-2 and TRBJ2-7, with D possibly being TRBD1 (6 bases). Trimming took off 5 bases at V and 4 bases at J, with 18 bases between the two ends. CDR1 is SGHAT and CDR2 is FQNNGV in the germline V gene. This CDR3 contains 15 residues. CDR3 sequence: CASSLVQGVLYEQYF. The CDR3 coding sequence is TGTGCCAGCAGCCTAGTACAGGGTGTACTATACGAGCAGTACTTC.

This chain connects TRBV3-1 to TRBJ1-2; D remains unclear. The CDR3 has 13 amino acids. V was shortened by 8 bases and J by 0 bases, with 10 bases between the two germline ends. Germline CDR1 reads LGHDT; CDR2 reads YNNKEL (reference sequence). Here the CDR3 DNA reads TGTGCCAGCGGTAAGGCAACTAACTATGGCTACACCTTC. Translating gives CASGKATNYGYTF.

This sequence joins TRBV14 and TRBJ1-5; D is uncertain. Trimming pared 2 bases from V and 3 bases from J, leaving 8 bases between. CDR1 and CDR2 (germline): SGHDN, FVKESK. The CDR3 consists of 14 residues. Here the CDR3 reads CASSQTGFNQPQHF. CDR3 in DNA: TGTGCCAGCAGCCAAACGGGTTTCAATCAGCCCCAGCATTTT.

This clonotype was picked up many times. The chain recombines TRBV6-5 with TRBJ2-7, with TRBD2 matching 7 bases. Germline CDR1 is MNHEY and CDR2 is SVGAGI. The CDR3 totals 14 residues. V gave up 5 bases and J gave up 5 bases; unmatched junction bases: 9. The CDR3, as DNA: TGTGCCAGCAGTCCACCGGGGGGAAGGAACGAGCAGTACTTC. As protein: CASSPPGGRNEQYF.

The chain carries TRBV18 and TRBJ2-1, with 9 positions matching TRBD2. The CDR3 covers 15 residues. The germline gives CDR1 KGHSH, CDR2 LQKENI. V shed 3 bases, J shed 6 bases, and the junction held 6 bases outside the gene matches. CDR3 amino acids: CASSPSLAGRNEQFF. CDR3 sequence (DNA): TGTGCCAGCTCACCGAGTCTAGCGGGGCGCAATGAGCAGTTCTTC.

This clonotype showed up many times. A read error may produce the germline difference seen at one junction end. This chain connects TRBV5-1 to TRBJ2-3; D gene uncertain. This CDR3 is built from 11 residues. The germline V gene encodes CDR1 SGHRS and CDR2 YFSETQ. CDR3: CASSTTDTQYF. The DNA of the CDR3 is TGTGCCAGCAGCACCACAGATACGCAGTATTTT.